This entry lists 20 T cell receptor beta chains sequenced from one sample in a study of cytomegalovirus exposure and HLA in healthy donors. It was with 60 Vbeta and 13 Jbeta primers that the PCR ran. TCRdb's copy holds only in-frame clones and misses some; the assay was immunoSEQ multiplex PCR. Among 87,000 or so clones listed, around 79% were seen once. What was sequenced was PBMCs. The receptors were gathered from a woman in her thirties or forties in good health and CMV-seronegative.

The rearrangement links TRBV15 to TRBJ1-3; unclear D gene. The length of the CDR3 is 13 residues. V lost 5 bases to trimming and J lost 6 bases, with 11 bases between them. Germline CDR1 is LNHNV and CDR2 is YYDKDF (reference sequence). The CDR3 bases are TGTGCCACCAGCGAACAGTACGAAAACACCATATATTTT. This encodes CATSEQYENTIYF.

The chain couples TRBV5-4 to TRBJ2-5; D gene unclear. Germline CDR1 is SGHNT and CDR2 is YYREEE (reference sequence). The ends were cut back, 7 bases at V and 4 bases at J, with 14 bases in the middle. This CDR3 has 13 residues. As DNA, the CDR3 is TGTGCCAGCGGTACACTGGAGACAGAGACCCAGTACTTC. It yields the protein CASGTLETETQYF. The full variable domain, completed using reference TRBV5-4 and TRBJ2-5, is ETGVTQSPTHLIKTRGQQVTLRCSSQSGHNTVSWYQQALGQGPQFIFQYYREEENGRGNFPPRFSGLQFPNYSSELNVNALELDDSALYLCASGTLETETQYFGPGTRLLVL.

V gene TRBV7-9 combines with J gene TRBJ1-2; 7 nucleotides line up with TRBD1. Germline V gene data show CDR1 as SEHNR and CDR2 as FQNEAQ (reference sequence). This CDR3 is built from 15 residues. V trimming: 3 bases; J trimming: 3 bases; junction bases outside the gene matches: 7. CDR3 in amino acids: CASSFYRDRDYGYTF. CDR3 in DNA: TGTGCCAGCAGCTTCTATCGGGACAGAGACTATGGCTACACCTTC.

The rearrangement joins TRBV4-2 to TRBJ1-3; a weak D match, TRBD1 (5 bases). V lost 0 bases, J lost 3 bases, and 15 bases lay in between. Germline CDR1 is LGHNA and CDR2 is YNFKEQ. The CDR3 runs to 17 residues. CDR3 sequence reads: CASSQEPQGTGGNTIYF. In nucleotides, the CDR3 is TGTGCCAGCAGCCAAGAGCCCCAGGGTACAGGTGGAAACACCATATATTTT.

The rearrangement links TRBV5-8 to TRBJ1-2; D is ambiguous. The germline gives CDR1 SGHTS, CDR2 YDEGEE. V gave up 1 base and J gave up 4 bases, with 11 bases separating them. CDR3 length: 14 residues. Here the CDR3 reads CASSLYSGSYGYTF. The CDR3 nucleotides read TGTGCCAGCAGCTTGTACTCCGGTTCCTATGGCTACACCTTC.

This chain connects TRBV18 to TRBJ2-7; D not resolved. Trimming left V 5 bases short and J 3 bases short, with 11 bases between. In germline, CDR1 is KGHSH, CDR2 LQKENI. The CDR3 length is 13 residues. The CDR3 nucleotides are TGTGCCAGCTCAGTCGCGGCTAACTACGAGCAGTACTTC. This encodes CASSVAANYEQYF.

The chain couples TRBV6-1 to TRBJ2-7, with a possible D match to TRBD1 (5 bases). Germline lookup yields CDR1 MNHNS and CDR2 SASEGT. V lost 4 bases to trimming and J lost 0 bases, with 7 bases between them. The CDR3 loop spans 13 amino acids. CDR3 protein: CASSGGFSYEQYF. The DNA of the CDR3 is TGTGCCAGCAGTGGGGGCTTCTCCTACGAGCAGTACTTC.

The chain uses TRBV19 and TRBJ1-5; 9 nucleotides line up with TRBD1. J gave up 3 bases and V 5 bases, and 11 bases lay outside the gene matches. The CDR3 covers 17 residues. CDR1 is LNHDA and CDR2 is SQIVND in the germline V gene (reference sequence). The CDR3: CASSLGQGRSYNQPQHF. The DNA for the CDR3 is TGTGCCAGTAGTTTGGGACAGGGAAGATCTTACAATCAGCCCCAGCATTTT.

V gene TRBV6-4 combines with J gene TRBJ2-1, with a weak D call TRBD2 (5 bases). Germline V gene data show CDR1 as MRHNA and CDR2 as SNTAGT. Trimming stripped 4 bases from V and 10 bases from J, with 14 bases between. This CDR3 region has 13 residues. As DNA, the CDR3 is TGTGCCAGCAGTGGGCGGGCGAAGCTAGAGCAGTTCTTC. This translates into CASSGRAKLEQFF.

This clone was counted between two and nine times. V and J are TRBV6-1 and TRBJ2-5, with TRBD2 identical over 11 bases. With V trimmed by 6 bases and J by 4 bases, 7 bases remained unmatched. The CDR3 has 15 amino acids. Germline CDR1 is MNHNS and CDR2 is SASEGT. This CDR3 is CASRPTSGAGETQYF. CDR3 nucleotide sequence: TGTGCCAGCAGGCCGACTAGCGGGGCCGGAGAGACCCAGTACTTC.

The rearrangement uses TRBV7-3 and TRBJ1-1; 8 nucleotides agree with TRBD1. V lost 5 bases and J lost 5; bases outside the gene matches: 7. This CDR3 spans 14 amino acids. Germline CDR1 SGHTA, CDR2 FQGTGA. CDR3 in DNA: TGTGCCAGCAGCCCAGGGGGCTCGGGAACTGAAGCTTTCTTT. Protein sequence: CASSPGGSGTEAFF.

This clone turned up a few times. The chain employs TRBV2 and TRBJ2-7, with a weak D call TRBD2 (6 bases). V was cut by 7 bases and J by 4 bases, with 17 bases left in between. The CDR3 sequence is 14 residues long. The germline gives CDR1 SNHLY, CDR2 FYNNEI. In DNA, the CDR3 is TGTGCCAGCATTGGATCCGGGAGATCTTACGAGCAGTACTTC. Encoded protein: CASIGSGRSYEQYF.

This chain joins TRBV14 and TRBJ1-5; unclear D gene. The CDR3 consists of 13 residues. V was trimmed by 1 base and J by 6 bases, leaving 7 bases between them. Germline-derived CDR1 and CDR2 are SGHDN and FVKESK. For the CDR3, the DNA is TGTGCCAGCAGCCAAGGACGCGGTCAGCCCCAGCATTTT. This gives the protein CASSQGRGQPQHF.

The J gene is TRBJ2-1, the V gene TRBV4-2; D ambiguous. CDR1 and CDR2 (germline): LGHNA, YNFKEQ. V gave up 3 bases and J gave up 7 bases, with 7 bases separating them. The CDR3 has 12 residues. The CDR3 reads CASSQSLNEQFF. CDR3 bases: TGTGCCAGCAGCCAGAGTCTAAATGAGCAGTTCTTC.

This chain joins TRBV19 and TRBJ1-1; the D gene is possibly TRBD1 (6 bases). The CDR3 sequence is 15 residues long. V lost 3 bases and J 3 bases, leaving 14 bases between the germline ends. Germline-derived CDR1 and CDR2 are LNHDA and SQIVND (reference sequence). The CDR3: CASSIGGARDTEAFF. The CDR3 nucleotides are TGTGCCAGTAGTATCGGGGGGGCTAGGGACACTGAAGCTTTCTTT.

This clone was detected once. This chain joins TRBV7-9 and TRBJ2-7, with TRBD1 identical over 8 bases. The V segment lost 3 bases and the J segment 3 bases; nucleotides outside the gene matches: 4. The germline V gene has CDR1 SEHNR and CDR2 FQNEAQ (reference sequence). The CDR3 loop spans 14 amino acids. CDR3 sequence (DNA): TGTGCCAGCAGCTTTCCCGGGACAGGCTACGAGCAGTACTTC. Amino acids: CASSFPGTGYEQYF.

This clone has only one observation. V gene TRBV6-1 combines with J gene TRBJ2-1; TRBD1 is a possible D gene (6 bases). In germline, CDR1 is MNHNS, CDR2 SASEGT. This CDR3 contains 14 residues. V lost 0 bases and J 4 bases, leaving 7 bases between the germline ends. CDR3 region: CASSEAGTYNEQFF. DNA of the CDR3: TGTGCCAGCAGTGAAGCGGGGACATACAATGAGCAGTTCTTC.

This rearrangement joins TRBV19 to TRBJ1-1; possibly TRBD1 for D (5 bases). V dropped 5 bases and J dropped 2 bases, with 9 bases sitting between them. CDR3 length equals 13 residues. Germline assignment: CDR1 LNHDA and CDR2 SQIVND (reference sequence). DNA for the CDR3: TGTGCCAGTAGTGATACAGGCAACACTGAAGCTTTCTTT. The encoded protein is CASSDTGNTEAFF. The full variable domain, in which reference TRBV19 and TRBJ1-1 provide the parts outside the CDR3, is DGGITQSPKYLFRKEGQNVTLSCEQNLNHDAMYWYRQDPGQGLRLIYYSQIVNDFQKGDIAEGYSVSREKKESFPLTVTSAQKNPTAFYLCASSDTGNTEAFFGQGTRLTVV.

This rearrangement joins TRBV6-5 to TRBJ2-2; maybe TRBD2 (5 bases). Deletions cut 6 bases from V and 8 bases from J, with 10 bases between. Per the germline V gene, CDR1 is MNHEY and CDR2 is SVGAGI. The length of the CDR3 is 12 residues. In DNA form, the CDR3 reads TGTGCCAGCAGACCTAGGACTGGGGAGCTGTTTTTT. It encodes CASRPRTGELFF.

This sequence joins TRBV7-8 and TRBJ1-6; 8 bases are a match to TRBD1. The CDR3 is made up of 14 amino acids. The germline V gene encodes CDR1 SGHVS and CDR2 FQNEAQ. The junction had 6 bases not matched to a gene; V was cut back by 4 bases and J by 10 bases. The CDR3 DNA reads TGTGCCAGCAGCTCTGGACAGGGAGGGTCACCCCTCCACTTT. This encodes CASSSGQGGSPLHF.